Each of the 2 T cell receptor beta chains below was sequenced from the same sample in a study of blood T cell repertoires in COVID-19. The method was immunoSEQ multiplex PCR; TCRdb's version includes in-frame clones alone and lacks a portion of them. The sample has 140,000 to 150,000 clones, roughly 80% seen once; the top ten hold approximately 3.5%. Input material: peripheral blood. The receptors stem from a man aged 65 to 85 who had recovered from COVID-19.

This chain connects TRBV5-6 to TRBJ2-7; D unclear. The germline V gene has CDR1 SGHDT and CDR2 YYEEEE. V shed 0 bases and J shed 1 base, with 5 bases lying between them. This CDR3 has 13 residues. In DNA, the CDR3 is TGTGCCAGCAGCTTGGTGCGGTCCTACGAGCAGTACTTC. Translation: CASSLVRSYEQYF.

In this sample, this clone turned up once. The V and J genes are TRBV6-5 and TRBJ2-7, with TRBD1 identical over 9 bases. In germline, CDR1 is MNHEY, CDR2 SVGAGI. The CDR3 extends over 15 amino acids. The V segment lost 6 bases and the J segment 2 bases; nucleotides outside the gene matches: 8. Here the CDR3 DNA reads TGTGCCAGCAGGGACTTAGGACAGGGGCCCTACGAGCAGTACTTC. This codes for CASRDLGQGPYEQYF.